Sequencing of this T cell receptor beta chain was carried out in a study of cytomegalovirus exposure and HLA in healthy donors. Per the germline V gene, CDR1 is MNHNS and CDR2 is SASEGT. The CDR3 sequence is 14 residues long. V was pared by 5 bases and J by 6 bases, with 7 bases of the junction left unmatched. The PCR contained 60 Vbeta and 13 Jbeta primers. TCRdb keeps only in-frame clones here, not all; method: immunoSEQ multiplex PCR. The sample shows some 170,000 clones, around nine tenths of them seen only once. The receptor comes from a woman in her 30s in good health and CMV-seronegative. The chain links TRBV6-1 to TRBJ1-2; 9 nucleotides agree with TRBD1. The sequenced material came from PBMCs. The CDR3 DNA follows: TGTGCCAGCAGTCGGGACAGGGTAGGGAATGGCTACACCTTC. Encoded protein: CASSRDRVGNGYTF.